This T cell receptor beta chain was sequenced during a study of shared clonotypes between healthy human individuals. In the source study's methods: Junction-only sequences without quality scores came from ImmunoSEQ, so filtering differed. TCRdb's table, derived via immunoSEQ multiplex PCR, lists solely in-frame clones and lacks some. The V and J calls and clone size come from that table; D and trimming were worked out from the DNA. Of approximately 2.5 million clones listed, more than 85% are singletons. None of the donors, who were healthy HIV-negative adults, had recently had acute infections or vaccinations. Donors, without exception, were Caucasian adults residing in Nashville, Tennessee. The receptor was isolated from a man younger than 30 in good health. Some clones in this sample may be carry-over from other donors' samples. Source material: naive CD4+ T cells from PBMCs. Subset noted: CD45RA+ positively selected.

The CDR3: CASSKQGLTSGNTIYF. The CDR3 nucleotides are TGTGCCAGCAGCAAACAGGGGTTGACCTCTGGAAACACCATATATTTT. The rearrangement joins TRBV5-6 to TRBJ1-3; the match to TRBD1 covers 7 bases. Germline V CDR1 and CDR2: SGHDT, YYEEEE. The CDR3 length is 16 residues. J gave up 0 bases and V 4 bases, and 7 bases lay outside the gene matches.